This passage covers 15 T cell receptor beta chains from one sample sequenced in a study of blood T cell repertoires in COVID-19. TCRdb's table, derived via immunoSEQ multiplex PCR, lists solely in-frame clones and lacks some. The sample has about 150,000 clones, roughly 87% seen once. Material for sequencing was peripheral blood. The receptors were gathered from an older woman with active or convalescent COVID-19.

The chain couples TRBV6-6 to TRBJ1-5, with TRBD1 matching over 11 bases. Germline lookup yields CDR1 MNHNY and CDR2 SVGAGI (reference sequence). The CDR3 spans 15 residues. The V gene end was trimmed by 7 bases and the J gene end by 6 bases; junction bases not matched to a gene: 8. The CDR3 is CASTWTGGAGQPQHF. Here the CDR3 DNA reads TGTGCCAGCACCTGGACAGGGGGCGCGGGTCAGCCCCAGCATTTT.

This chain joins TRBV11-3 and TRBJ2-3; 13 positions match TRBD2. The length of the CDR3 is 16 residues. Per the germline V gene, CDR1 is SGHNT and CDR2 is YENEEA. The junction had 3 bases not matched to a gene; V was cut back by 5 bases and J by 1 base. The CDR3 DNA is TGTGCCAGCAGCCCCGGGACTAGCGGGGGCACAGATACGCAGTATTTT. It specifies CASSPGTSGGTDTQYF.

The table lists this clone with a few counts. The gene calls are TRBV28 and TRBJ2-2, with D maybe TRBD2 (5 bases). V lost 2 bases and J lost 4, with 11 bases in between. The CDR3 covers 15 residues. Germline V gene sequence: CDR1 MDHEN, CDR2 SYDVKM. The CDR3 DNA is TGTGCCAGCAGTTTAAGGTCTAGCCGCACCGGGGAGCTGTTTTTT. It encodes CASSLRSSRTGELFF.

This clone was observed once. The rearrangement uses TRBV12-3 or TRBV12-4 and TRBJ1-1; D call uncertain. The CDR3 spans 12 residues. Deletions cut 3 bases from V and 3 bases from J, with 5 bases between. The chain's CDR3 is CASSFSDTEAFF. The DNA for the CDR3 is TGTGCCAGCAGTTTCTCCGACACTGAAGCTTTCTTT.

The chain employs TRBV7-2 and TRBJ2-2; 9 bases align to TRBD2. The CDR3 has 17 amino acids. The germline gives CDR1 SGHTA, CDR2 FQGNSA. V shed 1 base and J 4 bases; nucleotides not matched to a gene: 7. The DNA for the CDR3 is TGTGCCAGCAGCTTAGGGGGCTTAGCGGGGGTCACCGGGGAGCTGTTTTTT. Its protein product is CASSLGGLAGVTGELFF.

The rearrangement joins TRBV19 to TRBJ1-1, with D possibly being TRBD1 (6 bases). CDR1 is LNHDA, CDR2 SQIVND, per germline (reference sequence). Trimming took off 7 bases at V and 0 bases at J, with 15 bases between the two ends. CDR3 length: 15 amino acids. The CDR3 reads CASKGMDSLNTEAFF. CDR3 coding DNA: TGTGCCAGTAAGGGGATGGACAGTTTGAACACTGAAGCTTTCTTT. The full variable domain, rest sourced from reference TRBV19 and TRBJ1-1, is DGGITQSPKYLFRKEGQNVTLSCEQNLNHDAMYWYRQDPGQGLRLIYYSQIVNDFQKGDIAEGYSVSREKKESFPLTVTSAQKNPTAFYLCASKGMDSLNTEAFFGQGTRLTVV.

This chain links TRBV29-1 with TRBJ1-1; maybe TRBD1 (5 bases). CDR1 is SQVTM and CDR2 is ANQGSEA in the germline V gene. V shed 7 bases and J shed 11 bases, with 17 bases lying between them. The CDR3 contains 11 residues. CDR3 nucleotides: TGCAGCGCCGACGGGGGGGGTCGGGCTTTCTTT. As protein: CSADGGGRAFF.

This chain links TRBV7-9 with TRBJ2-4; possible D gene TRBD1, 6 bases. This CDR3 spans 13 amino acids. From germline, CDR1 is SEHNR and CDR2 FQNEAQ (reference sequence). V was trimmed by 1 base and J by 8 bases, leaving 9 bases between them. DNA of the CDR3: TGTGCCAGCAGCTTAGAAGGGGGATACATTCAGTACTTC. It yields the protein CASSLEGGYIQYF.

The CDR3 protein is CAISESGGLTGELFF. In DNA form, the CDR3 reads TGTGCCATCAGTGAGTCAGGGGGCCTGACCGGGGAGCTGTTTTTT. The V gene is TRBV10-3, the J gene TRBJ2-2, with TRBD1 matching over 7 bases. The CDR3 runs 15 residues. Looked up from germline, CDR1 is ENHRY and CDR2 is SYGVKD. J lost 5 bases, V lost 0 bases, and 3 bases had no gene match.

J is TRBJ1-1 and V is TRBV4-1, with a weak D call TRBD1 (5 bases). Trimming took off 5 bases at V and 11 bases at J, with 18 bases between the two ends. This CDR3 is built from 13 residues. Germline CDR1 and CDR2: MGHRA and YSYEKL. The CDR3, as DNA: TGCGCCAGCAGCAACGACAGATCCCTTCACGCTTTCTTT. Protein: CASSNDRSLHAFF.

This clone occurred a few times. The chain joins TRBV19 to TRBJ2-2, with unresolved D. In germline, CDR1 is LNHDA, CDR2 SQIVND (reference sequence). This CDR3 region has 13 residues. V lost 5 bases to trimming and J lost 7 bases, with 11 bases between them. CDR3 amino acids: CASSVLHIGELFF. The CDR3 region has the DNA TGTGCCAGTAGTGTACTTCATATCGGGGAGCTGTTTTTT. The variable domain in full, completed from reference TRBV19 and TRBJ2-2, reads DGGITQSPKYLFRKEGQNVTLSCEQNLNHDAMYWYRQDPGQGLRLIYYSQIVNDFQKGDIAEGYSVSREKKESFPLTVTSAQKNPTAFYLCASSVLHIGELFFGEGSRLTVL.

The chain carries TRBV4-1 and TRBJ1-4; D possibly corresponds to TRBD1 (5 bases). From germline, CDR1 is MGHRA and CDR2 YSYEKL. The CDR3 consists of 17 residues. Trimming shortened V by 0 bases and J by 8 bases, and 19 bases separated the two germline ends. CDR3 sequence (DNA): TGCGCCAGCAGCCAAGATTGGGATGGAGGGGAGGGCGAAAAACTGTTTTTT. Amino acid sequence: CASSQDWDGGEGEKLFF.

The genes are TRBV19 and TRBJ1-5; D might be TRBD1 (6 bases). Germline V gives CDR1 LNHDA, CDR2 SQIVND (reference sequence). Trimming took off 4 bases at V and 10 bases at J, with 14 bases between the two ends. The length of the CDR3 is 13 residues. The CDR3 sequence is CASSTGGLGPQHF. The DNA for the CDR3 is TGTGCCAGTAGTACTGGGGGCTTGGGCCCCCAGCATTTT.

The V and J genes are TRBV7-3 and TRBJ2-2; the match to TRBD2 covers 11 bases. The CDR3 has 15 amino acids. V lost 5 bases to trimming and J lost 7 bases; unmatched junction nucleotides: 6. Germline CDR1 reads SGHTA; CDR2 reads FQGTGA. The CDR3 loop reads CASSLTSGVGGELFF. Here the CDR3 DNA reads TGTGCCAGCAGCCTGACTAGCGGGGTAGGCGGGGAGCTGTTTTTT. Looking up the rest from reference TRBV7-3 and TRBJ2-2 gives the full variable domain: GAGVSQTPSNKVTEKGKYVELRCDPISGHTALYWYRQSLGQGPEFLIYFQGTGAADDSGLPNDRFFAVRPEGSVSTLKIQRTERGDSAVYLCASSLTSGVGGELFFGEGSRLTVL.

The CDR3 spells CASKPPSGGVETQYF. The CDR3 bases are TGTGCCAGCAAGCCTCCTAGCGGGGGGGTGGAGACCCAGTACTTC. The chain employs TRBV6-5 and TRBJ2-5; 12 bases map to TRBD2. Germline V CDR1 and CDR2: MNHEY, SVGAGI. This CDR3 has 15 amino acids. With V trimmed by 7 bases and J by 5 bases, 8 bases remained unmatched.